These T cell receptor beta chains were read from a single sample in a study of PD-1 blockade in classical Hodgkin lymphoma. Only in-frame clones appear in the TCRdb table, and some are missing; sequencing was by immunoSEQ multiplex PCR. The sample carries 20,000 to 25,000 clones, 75% to 90% recorded once. The sequencing here drew on CD4+ T cells from blood, taken before the fourth cycle of nivolumab. Receptors originate from a human donor with classical Hodgkin lymphoma. Both conserved end residues are part of each CDR3. Fields, in order: clone size, J gene, D gene, V gene, CDR3 protein, CDR3 DNA. D genes are given only for firm matches. Expanded clones are given a class, and other clones once, few, many or no size at all.

clone size: -
J gene: TRBJ2-5
D gene: -
V gene: TRBV6-5
CDR3 protein: CASSYSGVIQETQYF
CDR3 DNA: TGTGCCAGCAGTTACTCGGGTGTTATCCAGGAGACCCAGTACTTC

clone size: -
J gene: TRBJ2-5
D gene: TRBD1
V gene: TRBV7-7
CDR3 protein: CASSYTGAGQETQYF
CDR3 DNA: TGTGCTAGCAGCTATACAGGGGCCGGACAAGAGACCCAGTACTTC

clone size: -
J gene: TRBJ2-7
D gene: -
V gene: TRBV7-2
CDR3 protein: CASSEPRGTPYEQYF
CDR3 DNA: TGTGCCAGCAGCGAACCAAGGGGGACCCCCTACGAGCAGTACTTC

clone size: -
J gene: TRBJ1-2
D gene: TRBD1
V gene: TRBV10-3
CDR3 protein: CAIGGTAHGYTF
CDR3 DNA: TGTGCCATCGGCGGGACAGCGCATGGCTACACCTTC

clone size: -
J gene: TRBJ2-2
D gene: TRBD1
V gene: TRBV5-1
CDR3 protein: CASSGQGTTGELFF
CDR3 DNA: TGCGCCAGCAGCGGACAGGGGACTACCGGGGAGCTGTTTTTT

clone size: -
J gene: TRBJ1-2
D gene: TRBD1
V gene: TRBV28
CDR3 protein: CASSPPDRFDGYTF
CDR3 DNA: TGTGCCAGCAGCCCACCGGACAGGTTTGATGGCTACACCTTC

clone size: -
J gene: TRBJ2-3
D gene: TRBD2
V gene: TRBV7-2
CDR3 protein: CASRRSGGAPDTQYF
CDR3 DNA: TGTGCCAGCAGGAGAAGCGGGGGGGCCCCAGATACGCAGTATTTT

clone size: -
J gene: TRBJ2-3
D gene: TRBD1
V gene: TRBV23-1
CDR3 protein: CASQEGDRGSTDTQYF
CDR3 DNA: TGCGCCAGCCAAGAGGGGGACAGGGGATCGACAGATACGCAGTATTTT

clone size: -
J gene: TRBJ2-1
D gene: -
V gene: TRBV7-8
CDR3 protein: CASSFFATGAFYNEQFF
CDR3 DNA: TGTGCCAGCAGCTTTTTCGCGACCGGGGCTTTCTACAATGAGCAGTTCTTC

clone size: -
J gene: TRBJ2-7
D gene: TRBD1
V gene: TRBV30
CDR3 protein: CAWSVGTGDYEQYF
CDR3 DNA: TGTGCCTGGAGTGTAGGGACAGGGGACTACGAGCAGTACTTC

clone size: -
J gene: TRBJ1-5
D gene: TRBD1
V gene: TRBV2
CDR3 protein: CASSDDRGGNQPQHF
CDR3 DNA: TGTGCCAGCAGCGATGACAGGGGCGGTAATCAGCCCCAGCATTTT

clone size: few
J gene: TRBJ1-2
D gene: -
V gene: TRBV19
CDR3 protein: CASNPGTSYGYTF
CDR3 DNA: TGTGCCAGTAATCCCGGGACATCCTATGGCTACACCTTC

clone size: -
J gene: TRBJ2-2
D gene: -
V gene: TRBV7-8
CDR3 protein: CASRRRTFETGELFF
CDR3 DNA: TGTGCCAGCAGACGCCGAACTTTTGAGACCGGGGAGCTGTTTTTT

clone size: few
J gene: TRBJ2-2
D gene: -
V gene: TRBV4-2
CDR3 protein: CASRRGGSDQTGELFF
CDR3 DNA: TGTGCCAGCAGGAGAGGGGGGAGTGATCAAACCGGGGAGCTGTTTTTT

clone size: -
J gene: TRBJ2-2
D gene: TRBD2
V gene: TRBV19
CDR3 protein: CASTSLTSGSYTGELFF
CDR3 DNA: TGTGCCAGCACTAGCCTAACTAGCGGGAGCTATACCGGGGAGCTGTTTTTT

clone size: -
J gene: TRBJ1-4
D gene: -
V gene: TRBV9
CDR3 protein: CASSVGDVAFREKLFF
CDR3 DNA: TGTGCCAGCAGCGTGGGTGATGTAGCTTTTCGGGAAAAACTGTTTTTT

clone size: -
J gene: TRBJ2-2
D gene: -
V gene: TRBV27
CDR3 protein: CASSLQPDRTGELFF
CDR3 DNA: TGTGCCAGCAGTCTCCAGCCGGACCGCACCGGGGAGCTGTTTTTT

clone size: -
J gene: TRBJ2-1
D gene: TRBD2
V gene: TRBV9
CDR3 protein: CASSVGLAGGPLPVQFF
CDR3 DNA: TGTGCCAGCAGCGTAGGACTAGCGGGGGGGCCCCTCCCGGTGCAGTTCTTC

clone size: -
J gene: TRBJ1-4
D gene: -
V gene: TRBV7-8
CDR3 protein: CASSLVSPMGTNEKLFF
CDR3 DNA: TGTGCCAGCAGCTTAGTTTCCCCTATGGGAACTAATGAAAAACTGTTTTTT

clone size: -
J gene: TRBJ2-3
D gene: -
V gene: TRBV18
CDR3 protein: CASSPADTQYF
CDR3 DNA: TGTGCCAGCTCACCTGCAGATACGCAGTATTTT

clone size: few
J gene: TRBJ1-5
D gene: -
V gene: TRBV7-2
CDR3 protein: CASSLPGLFNQPQHF
CDR3 DNA: TGTGCCAGCAGCTTACCGGGACTGTTCAATCAGCCCCAGCATTTT

clone size: once
J gene: TRBJ1-3
D gene: -
V gene: TRBV11-3
CDR3 protein: CASSLARATGNTIYF
CDR3 DNA: TGTGCCAGCAGCTTAGCTCGGGCTACTGGAAACACCATATATTTT

clone size: -
J gene: TRBJ2-1
D gene: -
V gene: TRBV6-1
CDR3 protein: CASSEVAGSFVVF
CDR3 DNA: TGTGCCAGCAGTGAAGTAGCAGGCTCGTTCGTGGTCTTC

clone size: -
J gene: TRBJ1-5
D gene: TRBD1
V gene: TRBV18
CDR3 protein: CASSPGGTGHSNQPQHF
CDR3 DNA: TGTGCCAGCTCACCGGGCGGGACAGGTCATAGCAATCAGCCCCAGCATTTT

clone size: -
J gene: TRBJ2-1
D gene: TRBD2
V gene: TRBV27
CDR3 protein: CASSLQAGEEQFF
CDR3 DNA: TGTGCCAGCAGTTTACAAGCGGGGGAAGAGCAGTTCTTC

clone size: once
J gene: TRBJ2-3
D gene: -
V gene: TRBV7-9
CDR3 protein: CASSSGTLTDTQYF
CDR3 DNA: TGTGCCAGCAGCTCCGGGACGCTCACAGATACGCAGTATTTT

clone size: -
J gene: TRBJ2-6
D gene: -
V gene: TRBV19
CDR3 protein: CASSIDPWQAGANVLTF
CDR3 DNA: TGTGCCAGTAGTATAGATCCTTGGCAGGCTGGGGCCAACGTCCTGACTTTC

clone size: -
J gene: TRBJ1-2
D gene: TRBD1
V gene: TRBV7-8
CDR3 protein: CASSLLMQGAETF
CDR3 DNA: TGTGCCAGCAGCCTTCTCATGCAGGGGGCTGAGACCTTC

clone size: -
J gene: TRBJ2-7
D gene: TRBD1
V gene: TRBV7-2
CDR3 protein: CASSLAQGWEQYF
CDR3 DNA: TGTGCCAGCAGCTTAGCACAGGGGTGGGAGCAGTACTTC

clone size: -
J gene: TRBJ1-5
D gene: -
V gene: TRBV6-1
CDR3 protein: CASNGRGGQPQHF
CDR3 DNA: TGTGCCAGCAATGGAAGGGGTGGACAGCCCCAGCATTTT

clone size: -
J gene: TRBJ2-7
D gene: -
V gene: TRBV5-1
CDR3 protein: CASSEAGWYEQYF
CDR3 DNA: TGCGCCAGCAGCGAGGCAGGGTGGTACGAGCAGTACTTC

clone size: -
J gene: TRBJ2-7
D gene: TRBD1
V gene: TRBV6-5
CDR3 protein: CASRQGGQGRYEQYF
CDR3 DNA: TGTGCCAGCAGACAGGGCGGACAGGGCCGATACGAGCAGTACTTC

clone size: -
J gene: TRBJ2-3
D gene: TRBD2
V gene: TRBV7-9
CDR3 protein: CASSQRGGLNTQYF
CDR3 DNA: TGTGCCAGCAGCCAGCGGGGGGGCCTGAATACGCAGTATTTT

clone size: -
J gene: TRBJ2-2
D gene: -
V gene: TRBV12-5
CDR3 protein: CASEIENTGELFF
CDR3 DNA: TGTGCTAGTGAAATCGAGAACACCGGGGAGCTGTTTTTT

clone size: -
J gene: TRBJ1-2
D gene: TRBD1
V gene: TRBV19
CDR3 protein: CATTRSGGDRVSGYTF
CDR3 DNA: TGTGCCACCACAAGATCTGGGGGGGACAGGGTATCGGGCTACACCTTC

clone size: -
J gene: TRBJ2-7
D gene: -
V gene: TRBV4-3
CDR3 protein: CASSQELRSYEQYF
CDR3 DNA: TGCGCCAGCAGCCAAGAACTTCGCTCCTACGAGCAGTACTTC

clone size: -
J gene: TRBJ2-1
D gene: -
V gene: TRBV10-3
CDR3 protein: CAISELLSGNEQFF
CDR3 DNA: TGTGCCATCAGTGAGCTTTTGAGTGGCAATGAGCAGTTCTTC

clone size: -
J gene: TRBJ2-3
D gene: -
V gene: TRBV5-1
CDR3 protein: CASSLGGGTDTQYF
CDR3 DNA: TGCGCCAGCAGCTTGGGTGGGGGGACAGATACGCAGTATTTT

clone size: -
J gene: TRBJ2-2
D gene: -
V gene: TRBV2
CDR3 protein: CASSAGLRGTGELFF
CDR3 DNA: TGTGCCAGCAGTGCGGGCCTTCGGGGTACCGGGGAGCTGTTTTTT

clone size: -
J gene: TRBJ1-1
D gene: TRBD1
V gene: TRBV27
CDR3 protein: CASSLGTGVLGKAFF
CDR3 DNA: TGTGCCAGCAGTTTAGGAACAGGGGTCTTAGGCAAGGCTTTCTTT